A selection of T cell receptor beta chains follows, all from one sample in a study of cytomegalovirus exposure and HLA in healthy donors. Here immunoSEQ multiplex PCR was the method, and the copy in TCRdb shows in-frame clones only, minus some. Here the sample spans 110,000 or so clones, 81% being singletons. The specimen sequenced was PBMCs. The receptors here all came from a middle-aged woman in good health and CMV-seronegative. Both conserved end residues are part of each CDR3.

V gene	J gene	CDR3 protein
TRBV7-9	TRBJ2-1	CASSEAGTWGLEQFF
TRBV6-5	TRBJ2-1	CASSYDGGGAEQFF
TRBV11-2	TRBJ2-3	CASSKGPGSAEDTQYF
TRBV15	TRBJ2-1	CATSRGTSLGAEQFF
TRBV7-9	TRBJ2-2	CASRFGVNTGELFF
TRBV13	TRBJ2-7	CASSSWLAGLSYEQYF
TRBV29-1	TRBJ2-2	CSVSSGGKTGELFF
TRBV9	TRBJ2-1	CASSSPIRLAGGGSYNEQFF
TRBV4-2	TRBJ2-3	CASSQEAAGSTDTQYF
TRBV7-8	TRBJ1-5	CASSGRTSTQPQHF
TRBV7-9	TRBJ2-3	CASSPRDSSTSTDTQYF
TRBV27	TRBJ2-2	CASRIRTTSGRAPTGELFF
TRBV10-3	TRBJ2-7	CAISGQGEGYEQYF
TRBV25-1	TRBJ1-1	CASSGQAKSTEAFF
TRBV19	TRBJ1-1	CASSIGTNTEAFF
TRBV6-6	TRBJ1-6	CASTARQGGGSPLHF
TRBV19	TRBJ1-1	CASSMLVRGTEAFF
TRBV6-6	TRBJ1-1	CASSYQNTEAFF
TRBV9	TRBJ1-2	CASSADRGGYGYTF
TRBV29-1	TRBJ1-1	CSGDNGSEAFF
TRBV10-1	TRBJ1-3	CASSHDRDFSGNTIYF
TRBV27	TRBJ1-2	CASSLNGPRGYTF
TRBV19	TRBJ1-4	CASSIGGTDNEKLFF
TRBV29-1	TRBJ1-1	CSVSRGNTEAFF
TRBV5-1	TRBJ2-5	CASSPGAGGQETQYF
TRBV7-9	TRBJ1-1	CASSFGLPTANTEAFF
TRBV11-3	TRBJ2-2	CASGPDSGELFF
TRBV21-1	TRBJ2-7	CASSRQTGRYEQYF
TRBV7-9	TRBJ2-3	CASSLGVTNTVTQYF
TRBV9	TRBJ2-7	CASSVSPSTGSYEQYF
TRBV7-2	TRBJ2-1	CASSSFSGSGYNEQFF
TRBV30	TRBJ2-1	CAWSGAYEQFF
TRBV28	TRBJ2-3	CASSLLAGGDTDTQYF
TRBV7-9	TRBJ1-6	CSSSYTSMVSPLHF
TRBV9	TRBJ1-2	CASTPTPRDYGYTF
TRBV4-2	TRBJ2-7	CASSQDWAGGLNEQYF
TRBV5-1	TRBJ1-5	CASSLKTGGDQPQHF
TRBV7-9	TRBJ1-3	CASSLGQGRANTIYF
TRBV11-1	TRBJ2-3	CASSSFSGKGTDTQYF
TRBV10-2	TRBJ1-1	CASRVRNTEAFF
TRBV19	TRBJ1-4	CASSRTGATTNEKLFF
TRBV7-3	TRBJ2-3	CASSLNSGDTQYF
TRBV11-2	.	CASSLDRAGGRDEQYF